The sequence of this TCR beta chain was determined in a study of siplizumab effects on memory and regulatory T cells. TCRdb keeps only in-frame clones here, not all; method: immunoSEQ multiplex PCR. The table includes 20,000 to 30,000 clones, about 79% detected once. Sequencing input: memory CD4+ T cells sorted from blood. The TCR was taken from a human donor in good health.

CDR3 in amino acids: CASSLAPGPTDTQYF. Here the CDR3 DNA reads TGTGCCAGCAGCTTAGCGCCGGGACCCACAGATACGCAGTATTTT. The J gene is TRBJ2-3, the V gene TRBV7-2, with D perhaps assigned TRBD1 or TRBD2 (5 bases each). V was cut by 0 bases and J by 2 bases, with 9 bases left in between. There are 15 residues in the CDR3. Germline assignment: CDR1 SGHTA and CDR2 FQGNSA. The variable domain in full, completed from reference TRBV7-2 and TRBJ2-3, reads GAGVSQSPSNKVTEKGKDVELRCDPISGHTALYWYRQSLGQGLEFLIYFQGNSAPDKSGLPSDRFSAERTGGSVSTLTIQRTQQEDSAVYLCASSLAPGPTDTQYFGPGTRLTVL.